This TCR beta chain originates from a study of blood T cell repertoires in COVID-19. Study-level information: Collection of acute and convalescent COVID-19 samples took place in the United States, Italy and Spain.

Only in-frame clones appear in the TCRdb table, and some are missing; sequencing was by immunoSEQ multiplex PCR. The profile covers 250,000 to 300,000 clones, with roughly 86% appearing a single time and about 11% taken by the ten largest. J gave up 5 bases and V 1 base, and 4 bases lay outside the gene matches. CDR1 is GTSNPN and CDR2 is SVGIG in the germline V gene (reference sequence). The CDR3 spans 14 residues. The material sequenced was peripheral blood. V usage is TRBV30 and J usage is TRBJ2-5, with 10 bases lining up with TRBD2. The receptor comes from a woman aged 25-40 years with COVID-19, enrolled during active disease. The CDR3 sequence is CAWSALAGVETQYF. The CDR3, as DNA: TGTGCCTGGAGTGCCCTAGCGGGAGTTGAGACCCAGTACTTC.